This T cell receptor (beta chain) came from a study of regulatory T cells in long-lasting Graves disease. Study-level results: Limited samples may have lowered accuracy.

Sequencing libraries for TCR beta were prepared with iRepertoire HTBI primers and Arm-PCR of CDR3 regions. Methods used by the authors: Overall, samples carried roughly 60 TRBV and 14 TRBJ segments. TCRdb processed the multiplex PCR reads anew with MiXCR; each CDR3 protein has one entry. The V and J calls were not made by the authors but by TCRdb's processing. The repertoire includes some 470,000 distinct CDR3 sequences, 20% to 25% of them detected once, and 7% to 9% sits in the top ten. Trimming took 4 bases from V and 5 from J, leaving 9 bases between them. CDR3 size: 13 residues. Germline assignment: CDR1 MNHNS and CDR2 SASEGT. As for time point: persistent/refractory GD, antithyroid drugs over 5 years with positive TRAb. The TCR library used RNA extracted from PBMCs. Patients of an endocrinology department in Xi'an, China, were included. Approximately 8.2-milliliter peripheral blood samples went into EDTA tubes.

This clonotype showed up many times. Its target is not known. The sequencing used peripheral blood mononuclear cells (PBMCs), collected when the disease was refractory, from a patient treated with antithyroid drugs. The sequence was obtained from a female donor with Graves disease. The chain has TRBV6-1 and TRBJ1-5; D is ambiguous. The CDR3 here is CASSANPDQPQHF. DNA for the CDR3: TGTGCCAGCAGTGCAAACCCCGATCAGCCCCAGCATTTT.